This T cell receptor (beta chain) came from a study of T cell repertoires in cytomegalovirus infection. Study as a whole: Peptides in the study included HLA-C-restricted and HLA-B-restricted CMV epitopes. Based on public TCR beta signatures, there were indications of CMV infection and of a matching HLA type. Regarding the study as a whole: HLA-C-restricted CMV clonotypes gave the most frequent clonotype in two of eight donors.

The V gene lost 0 bases and the J gene lost 1 base, with 10 bases spanning the gap. This CDR3 region has 14 residues. Germline CDR1 is DFQATT and CDR2 is SNEGSKA (reference sequence). TCRdb fed the reads into MiXCR, producing one record per CDR3 protein. The repertoire holds approximately 110,000 distinct CDR3 sequences, with roughly a third as singletons. As regards this clonotype: The antigen is unknown.

The TCR was taken from a human donor in good health (CMV status not recorded). Some clones in this sample may be carry-over from other donors' samples. The input for sequencing was CD8+ T cells from cultured PBMCs, taken from culture after CMV antigen stimulation. The rearrangement uses TRBV20-1 and TRBJ2-7, with a tentative D call TRBD2 (5 bases). In DNA form, the CDR3 reads TGCAGTGCTAGAGATGCTAGCCCTTCCTACGAGCAGTACTTC. The encoded protein is CSARDASPSYEQYF.